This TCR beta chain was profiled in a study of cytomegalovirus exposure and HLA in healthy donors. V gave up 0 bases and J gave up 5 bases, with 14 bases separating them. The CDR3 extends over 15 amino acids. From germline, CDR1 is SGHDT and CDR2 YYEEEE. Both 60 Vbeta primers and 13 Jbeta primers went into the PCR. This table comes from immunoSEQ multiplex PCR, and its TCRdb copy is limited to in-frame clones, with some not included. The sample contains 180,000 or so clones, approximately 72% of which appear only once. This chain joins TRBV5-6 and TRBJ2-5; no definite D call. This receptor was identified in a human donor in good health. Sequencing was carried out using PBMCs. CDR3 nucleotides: TGTGCCAGCAGCTTGGTTAGCTTCGTTCGGGAGACCCAGTACTTC. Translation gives CASSLVSFVRETQYF. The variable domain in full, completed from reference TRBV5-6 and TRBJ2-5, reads DAGVTQSPTHLIKTRGQQVTLRCSPKSGHDTVSWYQQALGQGPQFIFQYYEEEERQRGNFPDRFSGHQFPNYSSELNVNALLLGDSALYLCASSLVSFVRETQYFGPGTRLLVL.